Sequencing of this TCR beta chain was carried out in a study of identifying expanded T cells in peripheral blood. This CDR3 region has 13 residues. V was shortened by 10 bases and J by 1 base, with 10 bases between the two germline ends. Germline values: CDR1 LNHDA, CDR2 SQIVND (reference sequence). TCRdb's table, derived via immunoSEQ multiplex PCR, lists solely in-frame clones and lacks some. The table shows roughly 100,000 clones, with around 88% occurring only once. The chain carries TRBV19 and TRBJ2-2; D is uncertain. This TCR came from a person aged 18 to 75 in good health. The sample taken for sequencing was blood. The CDR3 DNA sequence: TGTGCCACCACCGACGTGAACACCGGGGAGCTGTTTTTT. It translates to CATTDVNTGELFF.